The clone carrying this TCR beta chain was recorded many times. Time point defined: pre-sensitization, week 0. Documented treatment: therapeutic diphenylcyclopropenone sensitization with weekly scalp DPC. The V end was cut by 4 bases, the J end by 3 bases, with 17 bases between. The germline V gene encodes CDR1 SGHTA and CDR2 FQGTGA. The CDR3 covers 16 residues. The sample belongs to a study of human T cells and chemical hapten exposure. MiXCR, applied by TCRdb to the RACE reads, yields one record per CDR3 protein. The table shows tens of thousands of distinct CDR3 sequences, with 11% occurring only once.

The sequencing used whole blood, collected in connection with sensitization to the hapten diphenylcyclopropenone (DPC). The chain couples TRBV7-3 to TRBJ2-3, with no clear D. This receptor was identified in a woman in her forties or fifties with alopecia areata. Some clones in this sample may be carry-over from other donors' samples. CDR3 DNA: TGTGCCAGCAGCTCCTCCGATCGGATGGGGACAGATACGCAGTATTTT. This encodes CASSSSDRMGTDTQYF.